The 25 T cell receptor beta chains below come from one sample, sequenced in a study of neurological immune-mediated disorders (dated by TCRdb to the late 2010s). Library preparation used 5' RACE. Sequencing took place on an Illumina HiSeq 2500. TCRdb cleaned the public reads at Q25 with fastp, built clones with MiXCR and kept in-frame beta chains. All rows with the same CDR3 protein become a single entry with the most common DNA and genes. Across this sample there are some 100,000 distinct CDR3 sequences, with under 15% seen only once. Approximately 4.5% of the sample is in the top ten clones. The label giving this sample's time point can be read as: longitudinal time-point 2. Sequencing was carried out using PBMCs. The source of these receptors is a female donor with HTLV-1-associated myelopathy (HAM/TSP).

This clonotype was seen a handful of times. The V and J genes are TRBV20-1 and TRBJ1-2; the D gene is possibly TRBD1 (5 bases). CDR1 and CDR2 from the germline V gene are DFQATT and SNEGSKA (reference sequence). This CDR3 region has 13 residues. The V end lost 3 bases, the J end lost 2 bases, and 10 bases lay between the germline ends. CDR3 residues: CSASGGENYGYTF. The CDR3 region has the DNA TGCAGTGCTAGCGGGGGGGAGAACTATGGCTACACCTTC.

Ten or more counts support this clonotype. This rearrangement joins TRBV28 to TRBJ2-2, with 8 bases matching TRBD1. From germline, CDR1 is MDHEN and CDR2 SYDVKM. With V trimmed by 4 bases and J by 5 bases, 9 bases remained unmatched. The CDR3 is 16 amino acids. Written as DNA, the CDR3 is TGTGCCAGCAGTTCGTGGACAGGGAGCAAGACCGGGGAGCTGTTTTTT. Amino acids: CASSSWTGSKTGELFF. Full variable domain (missing parts from reference TRBV28 and TRBJ2-2): DVKVTQSSRYLVKRTGEKVFLECVQDMDHENMFWYRQDPGLGLRLIYFSYDVKMKEKGDIPEGYSVSREKKERFSLILESASTNQTSMYLCASSSWTGSKTGELFFGEGSRLTVL.

On this clonotype itself: Possible read error: a much larger clone is one base away. This rearrangement joins TRBV12-3 or TRBV12-4 to TRBJ2-7; the D is unclear. CDR3 length: 14 residues. V dropped 3 bases and J dropped 3 bases, with 12 bases sitting between them. Written as DNA, the CDR3 is TGTGCCAGCAGTTTGCTGGGAAGGTACTACGAGCAGTACTTC. This codes for CASSLLGRYYEQYF.

This clonotype was seen repeatedly, ten times or more. This sequence joins TRBV12-3 or TRBV12-4 and TRBJ2-3; D not resolved. With 6 bases removed from V and 2 bases from J, the gap between germline ends came to 0 bases. CDR3 length: 10 amino acids. As DNA, the CDR3 is TGTGCCAGCAGCACAGATACGCAGTATTTT. Amino acids: CASSTDTQYF.

In the case of this clonotype: This sequence may be a read error, since a much larger clone differs from it by one base. No conserved phenylalanine or tryptophan ends this CDR3, so it is likely a read error. The chain carries TRBV28 and TRBJ2-7, with D hard to call. Germline CDR1 is MDHEN and CDR2 is SYDVKM. V was clipped by 0 bases and J by 4 bases, with 10 bases between them. This CDR3 region has 14 residues. The CDR3, as DNA: TGTGCCAGCAGTTTATGGTCAGTCGGTTACGAGCAGTACCTC. This encodes CASSLWSVGYEQYL.

The rearrangement joins TRBV10-2 to TRBJ2-3, with 8 nucleotides matching TRBD2. The V segment lost 5 bases and the J segment 4 bases; nucleotides outside the gene matches: 8. This CDR3 comprises 15 residues. In germline, CDR1 is WSHSY, CDR2 SAAADI. CDR3 residues: CASSPRRGGSDTQYF. The CDR3 bases are TGCGCCAGCAGTCCACGGCGCGGGGGGTCAGATACGCAGTATTTT.

The chain links TRBV28 to TRBJ2-3; D gene ambiguous. The V end lost 2 bases, the J end lost 7 bases, and 10 bases lay between the germline ends. The CDR3 is 13 residues long. CDR1 is MDHEN and CDR2 is SYDVKM in the germline V gene. CDR3 protein: CASSLGIAYTQYF. CDR3 nucleotide sequence: TGTGCCAGCAGTTTAGGGATAGCATATACGCAGTATTTT.

This clonotype was seen repeatedly, ten times or more. The chain combines TRBV7-2 with TRBJ1-4; D perhaps matches TRBD1 (5 bases). The CDR3 length is 13 residues. The V gene's germline CDR1 is SGHTA and CDR2 FQGNSA. Trimming took 6 bases from V and 8 from J, leaving 13 bases between them. The CDR3 coding sequence is TGTGCCAGCAGTTCTACAGCAGGGGAAAAACTGTTTTTT. Encoded protein: CASSSTAGEKLFF.

This clonotype was observed many times. The chain couples TRBV4-1 to TRBJ2-1; D unresolved. The V end lost 1 base, the J end lost 6 bases, and 10 bases lay between the germline ends. Germline V lookup: CDR1 MGHRA, CDR2 YSYEKL. The CDR3 is 14 amino acids. CDR3 residues: CASSQVGITNEQFF. The CDR3 DNA reads TGCGCCAGCAGCCAAGTGGGAATTACCAATGAGCAGTTCTTC.

This clonotype was detected ten times or more. The chain uses TRBV20-1 and TRBJ1-2, with D perhaps TRBD1 (5 bases). Germline-derived CDR1 and CDR2 are DFQATT and SNEGSKA (reference sequence). The CDR3 is made up of 13 amino acids. Between the trimmed V and J ends, which lost 4 bases and 4 bases, there was a span of 13 bases. CDR3 protein: CSATDTGRYGYTF. CDR3 nucleotide sequence: TGCAGTGCTACGGACACGGGACGCTATGGCTACACCTTC.

The sample holds many counts of this clonotype. The rearrangement uses TRBV20-1 and TRBJ2-3, with 10 bases identical to TRBD2. The V and J ends lost 3 bases and 5 bases, in that order; junction bases with no gene match: 11. This CDR3 spans 16 amino acids. CDR1 is DFQATT and CDR2 is SNEGSKA in the germline V gene (reference sequence). Written as DNA, the CDR3 is TGCAGTGCTAGGGGCAGCGGGGGGGTATATGGAGATACGCAGTATTTT. Its translation is CSARGSGGVYGDTQYF.

This chain connects TRBV28 to TRBJ1-1; 9 nucleotides agree with TRBD1. Germline loops: CDR1 MDHEN, CDR2 SYDVKM. The CDR3 length is 17 residues. The J segment lost 1 base and the V segment lost 3 bases, leaving 9 bases of the junction unmatched. CDR3 coding DNA: TGTGCCAGCAGTTTGGAACAGGGGGCCGGTGAGAACACTGAAGCTTTCTTT. Translation gives CASSLEQGAGENTEAFF. The whole variable domain, filled in from reference TRBV28 and TRBJ1-1, reads DVKVTQSSRYLVKRTGEKVFLECVQDMDHENMFWYRQDPGLGLRLIYFSYDVKMKEKGDIPEGYSVSREKKERFSLILESASTNQTSMYLCASSLEQGAGENTEAFFGQGTRLTVV.

The chain recombines TRBV30 with TRBJ2-3; D may correspond to TRBD1 or TRBD2 (6 bases each). There are 16 residues in the CDR3. Germline V gene lookup returns CDR1 GTSNPN and CDR2 SVGIG (reference sequence). The V gene lost 4 bases and the J gene lost 6 bases, with 23 bases spanning the gap. The CDR3 DNA is TGTGCCTGGACACGGAGGGACATGGCGGTTGTCGATACGCAGTATTTT. Protein: CAWTRRDMAVVDTQYF.

This clonotype was seen repeatedly, ten times or more. V is TRBV12-3 or TRBV12-4 and J is TRBJ1-5, with no clear D. The CDR3 has 14 amino acids. V was shortened by 7 bases and J by 0 bases, with 10 bases between the two germline ends. Here the CDR3 reads CASTINYSNQPQHF. The CDR3 DNA reads TGTGCCAGCACCATCAACTATAGCAATCAGCCCCAGCATTTT.

The table lists this clonotype with many counts. The chain combines TRBV20-1 with TRBJ2-3; the D gene is possibly TRBD2 (5 bases). Between the trimmed V and J ends, which lost 3 bases and 4 bases, there was a span of 17 bases. The CDR3 spans 15 residues. Germline V gives CDR1 DFQATT, CDR2 SNEGSKA (reference sequence). The CDR3 loop is CSASGIQRGSDTQYF. The CDR3 DNA reads as TGCAGTGCTAGTGGCATCCAGAGAGGGTCAGATACGCAGTATTTT.

This clonotype was counted a few times. This may arise from a read error, as a much more abundant clone is one base away. V usage is TRBV18 and J usage is TRBJ1-1, with D perhaps matching TRBD1 (5 bases). Germline-derived CDR1 and CDR2 are KGHSH and LQKENI. V dropped 5 bases and J dropped 7 bases, with 17 bases sitting between them. The CDR3 is 14 amino acids. This CDR3 reads CASSMDPMGVEAFF. CDR3 bases: TGTGCCAGCTCAATGGACCCGATGGGGGTTGAAGCTTTCTTT.

This clonotype was found many times. The chain joins TRBV5-6 to TRBJ1-5, with D possibly TRBD1 on 6 matching bases. The CDR3 has 16 amino acids. Trimming took off 3 bases at V and 4 bases at J, with 17 bases between the two ends. Germline V gives CDR1 SGHDT, CDR2 YYEEEE. CDR3 sequence (DNA): TGTGCCAGCAGCTACTCGGCCGGGACACCTAATCAGCCCCAGCATTTT. This gives the protein CASSYSAGTPNQPQHF.

Turning to this clonotype: A much more abundant neighbour one base away suggests this may be a read error. The gene calls are TRBV5-1 and TRBJ2-2; 8 bases agree with TRBD2. The CDR3 contains 17 residues. J lost 2 bases, V lost 6 bases, and 12 bases had no gene match. CDR1 SGHRS and CDR2 YFSETQ come from the germline V gene. CDR3 amino acids: CASNTTSGAANTGELFF. CDR3 nucleotide sequence: TGCGCCAGCAACACTACTAGCGGCGCGGCCAACACCGGGGAGCTGTTTTTT.

The chain uses TRBV20-1 and TRBJ2-7, with 8 bases fitting TRBD2. Germline CDR1 DFQATT, CDR2 SNEGSKA (reference sequence). Trimming took 2 bases from V and 6 from J; bases not matched to a gene: 9. This CDR3 is built from 14 residues. The chain's CDR3 is CSARRRLSGGEQYF. The CDR3 DNA is TGCAGTGCTAGAAGACGACTGAGCGGGGGCGAGCAGTACTTC.

This clonotype was detected many times. In DNA form, the CDR3 reads TGCGCCAGCAGCTCGCAGGGGGCCTGGCAAGAGACCCAGTACTTC. Translated, it gives CASSSQGAWQETQYF. The chain carries TRBV5-1 and TRBJ2-5, with TRBD1 identical over 8 bases. V lost 3 bases to trimming and J lost 2 bases; unmatched junction nucleotides: 6. The CDR3 runs 15 residues. Germline CDR1 and CDR2: SGHRS and YFSETQ.

Many counts were recorded for this clonotype. V usage is TRBV25-1 and J usage is TRBJ2-1; D may be TRBD1 (5 bases). There are 17 residues in the CDR3. The V and J ends lost 2 bases and 0 bases respectively, with 14 bases between them. Germline CDR1 is MGHDK and CDR2 is SYGVNS. In DNA, the CDR3 is TGTGCCAGCAGTGAAAGGGGCAGCTTAAACTCCTACAATGAGCAGTTCTTC. Protein: CASSERGSLNSYNEQFF.

Comments on this clonotype: A single base separates this from a much larger clone, so it may be a read error. This chain joins TRBV20-1 and TRBJ2-7, with no clear D. CDR1 is DFQATT, CDR2 SNEGSKA, per germline (reference sequence). The germline V and J ends were trimmed by 1 base and 0 bases, with 13 bases remaining between them. The CDR3 totals 15 residues. DNA of the CDR3: TGCAGTGCTAGAGCTCCGGAGCTCATCTCCTACGAGCAGTACTTC. Amino acid sequence: CSARAPELISYEQYF.

Many counts were recorded for this clonotype. This chain connects TRBV7-8 to TRBJ2-7; weak D call: TRBD2 (5 bases). The ends were cut back, 1 base at V and 7 bases at J, with 14 bases in the middle. The length of the CDR3 is 14 residues. CDR1 SGHVS and CDR2 FQNEAQ come from the germline V gene. In nucleotides, the CDR3 is TGTGCCAGCAGCTTAGTGGGTTCGGGGTCTGAGCAGTACTTC. This translates into CASSLVGSGSEQYF.

This clonotype showed up many times. The chain is built from TRBV25-1 and TRBJ2-1; D is uncertain. Looked up from germline, CDR1 is MGHDK and CDR2 is SYGVNS. The V gene lost 0 bases and the J gene lost 6 bases, with 15 bases spanning the gap. The CDR3 sequence is 16 residues long. CDR3 nucleotides: TGTGCCAGCAGTGAATATAACGGACCGGCGGCCAATGAGCAGTTCTTC. Translating gives CASSEYNGPAANEQFF.

Only a few counts were recorded for this clonotype. In DNA form, the CDR3 reads TGTGCCAGCAGCCAAGGGAGGGGGAGAACAGACTATGGCTACACCTTC. It translates to CASSQGRGRTDYGYTF. The chain employs TRBV3-1 and TRBJ1-2, with D possibly matching TRBD1 (6 bases). CDR1 is LGHDT and CDR2 is YNNKEL in the germline V gene (reference sequence). The CDR3 has 16 amino acids. The V end lost 1 base, the J end lost 3 bases, and 15 bases lay between the germline ends.